This T cell receptor beta chain was sequenced in a study of CD8 T cells in Susac syndrome. Germline V gene sequence: CDR1 DFQATT, CDR2 SNEGSKA (reference sequence). With 6 bases clipped from V and 6 bases from J, the junction kept 9 bases outside the gene matches. The CDR3 runs 14 residues. cDNA came from around 0.5 to 1 ug RNA primed by random hexamers. TCRdb reanalysed the immunoSEQ multiplex PCR reads using MiXCR and keeps one entry per CDR3 protein. This sample has about 130,000 distinct CDR3 sequences, with around 94% found just once. V gene TRBV20-1 combines with J gene TRBJ2-1; TRBD2 matches 9 bases. Sequencing used CD4+ T cells from PBMCs. The TCR originated in a human donor in good health. For the CDR3, the DNA is TGCAGTGCCACGCTCGGACTAGCGAGCAATGAGCAGTTCTTC. This gives the protein CSATLGLASNEQFF.